The 25 T cell receptor beta chains reported below all come from one sample, sequenced in a study of blood T cells in healthy people across ages. A sample-barcoded 5' primer and a J-beta primer mix were used in a second PCR of roughly 6 to 12 cycles. TCRdb processed the 5' RACE reads anew with MiXCR; each CDR3 protein has one entry. This sample carries approximately 1,100,000 distinct CDR3 sequences, under 55% of them seen once, and the ten largest clones take approximately 20%. Specimen: blood. These receptors all stem from a woman aged 55-69 years in good health.

The rearrangement joins TRBV5-1 to TRBJ1-2, with D tentatively TRBD1 (6 bases). Trimming removed 1 base from V and 4 bases from J, with 11 bases in between. Germline CDR1 reads SGHRS; CDR2 reads YFSETQ. This CDR3 region has 14 residues. DNA of the CDR3: TGCGCCAGCAGCTTGTACGACAGGAGCTATGGCTACACCTTC. It translates to CASSLYDRSYGYTF.

This clonotype was recorded a few times. This sequence joins TRBV15 and TRBJ2-7, with TRBD1 matching over 7 bases. In germline, CDR1 is LNHNV, CDR2 YYDKDF (reference sequence). V lost 3 bases to trimming and J lost 2 bases; unmatched junction nucleotides: 4. The CDR3 runs 14 residues. CDR3 nucleotide sequence: TGTGCCACCAGCAGGAACAGGGGAGCCTACGAGCAGTACTTC. Amino acid sequence: CATSRNRGAYEQYF.

The chain recombines TRBV7-9 with TRBJ2-6, with D possibly TRBD2 on 5 matching bases. V was pared by 0 bases and J by 4 bases, with 16 bases between. The CDR3 contains 18 residues. The germline gives CDR1 SEHNR, CDR2 FQNEAQ (reference sequence). This CDR3 is CASSLARLEGSGANVLTF. The DNA for the CDR3 is TGTGCCAGCAGCTTAGCGCGTCTTGAGGGCTCGGGGGCCAACGTCCTGACTTTC.

This clonotype turned up a few times. V gene TRBV29-1 combines with J gene TRBJ1-4, with a possible D match to TRBD1 (6 bases). Germline assignment: CDR1 SQVTM and CDR2 ANQGSEA. V gave up 4 bases and J gave up 11 bases, with 11 bases separating them. The CDR3 sequence is 11 residues long. CDR3 coding DNA: TGCAGCGTTGGGGGGCCGGATAAACTGTTTTTT. Encoded protein: CSVGGPDKLFF.

The chain uses TRBV23-1 and TRBJ2-3, with 13 bases identical to TRBD2. TRBV23-1 has ORF status, its function being uncertain. This CDR3 is built from 17 residues. J gave up 1 base and V 2 bases, and 3 bases lay outside the gene matches. For the CDR3, the DNA is TGCGCCAGCAGTCAACCCGGGACTAGCGGGGGCACAGATACGCAGTATTTT. This gives the protein CASSQPGTSGGTDTQYF.

The gene calls are TRBV29-1 and TRBJ2-7, with 11 bases aligning to TRBD2. Germline CDR1 is SQVTM and CDR2 is ANQGSEA. This CDR3 spans 16 amino acids. V lost 6 bases and J lost 7; bases outside the gene matches: 17. In nucleotides, the CDR3 is TGCAGCGTCAGGAGACTAGCGGGGAGGGTTGGGGATGAGCAGTACTTC. Translated, it gives CSVRRLAGRVGDEQYF.

This chain links TRBV12-3 or TRBV12-4 with TRBJ1-1; D remains unclear. V lost 6 bases and J 4 bases, leaving 18 bases between the germline ends. CDR3 length equals 15 residues. CDR3 residues: CASRTRVGTSTEAFF. The CDR3 DNA is TGTGCCAGCAGGACAAGGGTAGGAACTAGCACTGAAGCTTTCTTT.

The rearrangement joins TRBV9 to TRBJ2-1, with 12 bases lining up with TRBD2. Germline CDR1 reads SGDLS; CDR2 reads YYNGEE. The CDR3 runs 15 residues. Trimming took 3 bases from V and 8 from J; bases not matched to a gene: 6. The CDR3 sequence: CASSATSGGTDEQFF. The DNA for the CDR3 is TGTGCCAGCAGCGCTACTAGCGGGGGGACGGATGAGCAGTTCTTC. Combining the CDR3 with reference TRBV9 and TRBJ2-1 gives the whole variable domain DSGVTQTPKHLITATGQRVTLRCSPRSGDLSVYWYQQSLDQGLQFLIQYYNGEERAKGNILERFSAQQFPDLHSELNLSSLELGDSALYFCASSATSGGTDEQFFGPGTRLTVL.

Written as DNA, the CDR3 is TGCGCCAGCAGCTTGGTGTCTAGCGGGAGGGCTTCCCAAGACAATGAGCAGTTCTTC. This translates into CASSLVSSGRASQDNEQFF. The chain employs TRBV5-1 and TRBJ2-1; 12 bases fit TRBD2. The CDR3 extends over 19 amino acids. V gave up 0 bases and J gave up 5 bases; unmatched junction bases: 12. CDR1 is SGHRS and CDR2 is YFSETQ in the germline V gene.

The chain recombines TRBV20-1 with TRBJ2-4, with 8 bases matching TRBD1. The CDR3 is 13 residues long. Unmatched junction bases numbered 9, after V lost 5 bases and J lost 9 bases. Germline V lookup: CDR1 DFQATT, CDR2 SNEGSKA (reference sequence). Written as DNA, the CDR3 is TGCAGTGCTCCCAGGGACAGGCGGAGCATTCAGTACTTC. This gives the protein CSAPRDRRSIQYF.

This chain joins TRBV20-1 and TRBJ2-1; TRBD2 matches at 8 bases. Looked up from germline, CDR1 is DFQATT and CDR2 is SNEGSKA (reference sequence). There are 13 residues in the CDR3. In DNA form, the CDR3 reads TGCAGCTACCGGGGGGGATGGAACAATGAGCAGTTCTTC. Protein: CSYRGGWNNEQFF.

The gene calls are TRBV6-4 and TRBJ2-6; TRBD2 matches at 14 bases. J was trimmed by 3 bases and V by 6 bases; bases with no gene match: 7. Germline V gives CDR1 MRHNA, CDR2 SNTAGT. The CDR3 loop spans 18 amino acids. CDR3 protein: CASRLGLAGGGGANVLTF. CDR3 nucleotide sequence: TGTGCCAGCAGACTTGGACTAGCGGGAGGCGGTGGGGCCAACGTCCTGACTTTC.

The V call is TRBV10-1, the J call TRBJ2-3; D gene unclear. Looked up from germline, CDR1 is WNHNN and CDR2 is SYGVQD (reference sequence). V dropped 3 bases and J dropped 5 bases, with 6 bases sitting between them. The CDR3 is 12 residues long. CDR3 loop: CASSDVQDTQYF. The DNA for the CDR3 is TGCGCCAGCAGTGACGTCCAAGATACGCAGTATTTT.

This clonotype was seen more than once but under ten times. The CDR3 region is CASSLASRGTEAFF. For the CDR3, the DNA is TGTGCCAGCAGCTTAGCGAGCAGGGGCACTGAAGCTTTCTTT. The V and J genes are TRBV7-2 and TRBJ1-1; tentative D call: TRBD1 (6 bases). Germline V gene sequence: CDR1 SGHTA, CDR2 FQGNSA. The CDR3 has 14 residues. Trimming removed 0 bases from V and 4 bases from J, with 9 bases in between.

V gene TRBV7-9 combines with J gene TRBJ1-4; 7 bases agree with TRBD1. The CDR3 covers 16 residues. Looked up from germline, CDR1 is SEHNR and CDR2 is FQNEAQ (reference sequence). Trimming cost V 5 bases and J 4 bases; bases outside gene matches: 10. CDR3 sequence reads: CASSPQGGRINEKLFF. DNA for the CDR3: TGTGCCAGCAGCCCTCAGGGGGGACGGATTAATGAAAAACTGTTTTTT.

This chain links TRBV4-1 with TRBJ1-2; D is unresolved. Germline lookup yields CDR1 MGHRA and CDR2 YSYEKL. V lost 3 bases to trimming and J lost 9 bases, with 14 bases between them. The CDR3 covers 13 residues. The CDR3 DNA follows: TGCGCCAGCAGCCATGAAACCTTAGGTAGCTACACCTTC. Translated: CASSHETLGSYTF.

The chain has TRBV27 and TRBJ2-7; 9 bases agree with TRBD2. V lost 2 bases and J lost 2; bases outside the gene matches: 7. Germline CDR1 reads MNHEY; CDR2 reads SMNVEV (reference sequence). This CDR3 region has 16 residues. CDR3 sequence reads: CASSLGPLAGTYEQYF. The CDR3 bases are TGTGCCAGCAGTTTAGGGCCTCTAGCGGGGACCTACGAGCAGTACTTC.

The chain uses TRBV6-6 and TRBJ2-5; 8 positions agree with TRBD2. This CDR3 spans 16 amino acids. J gave up 4 bases and V 6 bases, and 13 bases lay outside the gene matches. Germline loops: CDR1 MNHNY, CDR2 SVGAGI (reference sequence). The CDR3 here is CASRAQRESYPETQYF. The CDR3 region has the DNA TGTGCCAGCAGGGCCCAGCGGGAGTCCTACCCAGAGACCCAGTACTTC.

This clonotype is a singleton in its sample. The chain combines TRBV20-1 with TRBJ2-1, with TRBD2 matching 9 bases. The CDR3 sequence is 14 residues long. Germline V CDR1 and CDR2: DFQATT, SNEGSKA (reference sequence). Trimming took 8 bases from V and 8 from J; bases not matched to a gene: 13. The CDR3 is CSPQQTSGGHEQFF. CDR3 nucleotides: TGCAGTCCACAGCAGACTAGCGGCGGACATGAGCAGTTCTTC.

The gene calls are TRBV6-2 or TRBV6-3 and TRBJ1-1; tentatively, D is TRBD1 (6 bases). Trimming took 6 bases from V and 1 from J, leaving 27 bases between them. The CDR3 has 19 amino acids. The germline CDR1 and CDR2 sequences are MNHEY and SVGEGT. The CDR3 protein is CASRFPAGRGPQGNTEAFF. CDR3 nucleotides: TGTGCCAGCAGATTCCCGGCCGGGCGAGGCCCACAGGGGAACACTGAAGCTTTCTTT.

The chain has TRBV20-1 and TRBJ2-3; TRBD2 agrees at 12 bases. Losses at the gene ends were 4 bases for V and 3 bases for J; bases not matched to a gene: 11. Germline values: CDR1 DFQATT, CDR2 SNEGSKA (reference sequence). There are 17 residues in the CDR3. The CDR3 reads CSANPTWTSGTTDTQYF. The CDR3 nucleotides read TGCAGTGCTAACCCGACCTGGACTAGCGGGACTACAGATACGCAGTATTTT.

The V gene is TRBV28, the J gene TRBJ2-7; 10 bases align to TRBD2. V was pared by 4 bases and J by 5 bases, with 8 bases of the junction left unmatched. Germline CDR1 is MDHEN and CDR2 is SYDVKM. The length of the CDR3 is 15 residues. CDR3 sequence: CASSSQRGGRNEQYF. The CDR3 coding sequence is TGTGCCAGCAGTTCCCAGCGGGGGGGACGTAACGAGCAGTACTTC.

The chain has TRBV11-2 and TRBJ2-1; D not certain. With 1 base removed from V and 8 bases from J, the gap between germline ends came to 9 bases. CDR1 SGHAT and CDR2 FQNNGV come from the germline V gene. This CDR3 spans 13 amino acids. The CDR3 loop is CASSLVFLDEQFF. The CDR3 DNA follows: TGTGCCAGCAGCTTAGTATTTCTGGATGAGCAGTTCTTC.

In its sample, this clonotype was seen many times. The rearrangement uses TRBV10-2 and TRBJ2-7, with no clear D. This CDR3 has 11 residues. Germline V gives CDR1 WSHSY, CDR2 SAAADI. Deletions cut 4 bases from V and 4 bases from J, with 5 bases between. The CDR3 is CASSATYEQYF. CDR3 bases: TGCGCCAGCAGTGCCACATACGAGCAGTACTTC.

The rearrangement links TRBV20-1 to TRBJ2-5; 10 positions match TRBD2. The CDR3 length is 15 residues. V dropped 2 bases and J dropped 7; count of bases not matched to a gene: 10. Germline assignment: CDR1 DFQATT and CDR2 SNEGSKA (reference sequence). CDR3 sequence reads: CSARYTSGALGTQYF. The CDR3 DNA reads as TGCAGTGCTAGATATACTAGCGGGGCCCTTGGGACCCAGTACTTC.